This TCR beta chain was identified during a study of cytomegalovirus exposure and HLA in healthy donors. About the study: A subsequent analysis stated that the roughly 120 validation repertoires were run on the same platform as the approximately 700 first-cohort repertoires.

The sample holds one count of this clone. What it binds is not known. The table came from immunoSEQ multiplex PCR; TCRdb's copy has only in-frame clones and leaves some out. The sample includes some 98,000 clones, around 90% of them seen just once. Study outcomes and limitations: Specificity of a few CMV-associated chains for CMV antigens was verified in vitro. The investigators catalogued 164 TCR beta chains as cytomegalovirus-associated.

Germline CDR1 SGHNT, CDR2 YYREEE (reference sequence). With V trimmed by 1 base and J by 9 bases, 8 bases remained unmatched. This CDR3 has 15 amino acids. This chain links TRBV5-4 with TRBJ2-1; 9 bases are a match to TRBD2. The clonotype originates from a woman between 25 and 40 years old in good health and CMV-seronegative. What was sequenced was PBMCs. The DNA for the CDR3 is TGTGCCAGCAGCTTGCGAAGCGGGGGGACCCCTGAGCAGTTCTTC. It encodes CASSLRSGGTPEQFF.